The source of this T cell receptor beta chain is a study of blood T cell repertoires in COVID-19 (dated by TCRdb to 2020 to 2022). A note on the overall study: The collaborator samples originated in the United States, Italy and Spain and spanned the acute and convalescent phases of COVID-19. The prospective study material was composed of cDNA or gDNA derived from T cells, B-cell-depleted T cells, or PBMCs. Subjects who had been exposed to COVID-19, were actively infected with it, or had recovered from it provided the deeply sampled blood TCRbeta repertoires that made up the dataset. The repertoires were released in a freely available public database meant as a resource for research on the immune response to SARS-CoV-2. Samples came from the ongoing ImmuneRACE study (first 160 participants) plus 1,254 subjects from 6 global collaborators. The sample metadata nearly always contained a de-identified subject ID, COVID-19 status, age in years and sex. Where HLA class I and class II types were available, the types were taken from metadata supplied by the sample provider, not from assay-based typing.

The V end loses 5 bases and the J end loses 1 base, and a stretch of 8 bases separates them. The germline V gene supplies CDR1 SNHLY and CDR2 FYNNEI. The CDR3 runs 13 amino acids, cysteine and phenylalanine included. The CDR3 DNA has 39 bases and is translated from base 1. As for this clone: Its antigen is not yet known. No base qualities exist here, and no much larger clone lies one base off it.

TCRbeta CDR3 regions were amplified from genomic DNA by means of the immunoSEQ Assay, a bias-controlled multiplex PCR. The paper's data handling went like this. Nucleated cell counts per sample were estimated from amplification of reference gene primers within the assay. Sequence reads were collapsed and filtered to measure the absolute abundance of every unique TCRbeta CDR3 rearrangement. For each sample, productive Simpson clonality was calculated as the square root of Simpson's diversity index across productive rearrangements. As stored in TCRdb, this immuneACCESS dataset retains in-frame rearrangements with V and J assigned. A fraction of the clones does not appear; measured against another copy, unresolved V genes explain less than half of the discrepancy, and the remainder lacks a known reason. The DNA was the basis for D and trimming; V, J and clone size are from that table. This sample has about 190,000 clones in its table, and roughly 90% of those were observed once. The ten most abundant clones make up under 2% of the sample.

Each collaborating institution followed its own protocols to collect whole blood in K2EDTA tubes. For TCRbeta analysis, collaborator samples were shipped as frozen whole blood, as isolated PBMCs, or as DNA extracted from either sample type. Results the study describes overall, beyond this receptor: The amount of clinical and demographic metadata varied by source and participant and was provided uncurated.

The TCR originated in a man younger than 35 with active or convalescent COVID-19. Sequences were obtained from peripheral blood. The chain links TRBV2 with TRBJ1-1; the D gene assignment is ambiguous. The DNA sequence is given as TGTGCCAGCAGTCTGAGGCAGAACACTGAAGCTTTCTTT. This sequence encodes CASSLRQNTEAFF.